Included here is one TCR beta chain sequence, with context. Its antigen remains undetermined. Base-call qualities are not available, and no considerably larger clone is one nucleotide away. The data were taken from a study of early T cells in non-severe SARS-CoV-2 infection (dated by TCRdb to the early 2020s). About the study as a whole: Because TCR sequencing was done on bulk RNA from unsorted whole blood, the alpha and beta chains could not be paired. On the study overall, not on this receptor specifically: VDJdb matching was skewed toward anti-spike CD8 responses and likely underestimated virus-specific expansions by missing private and CD4 specificities.

Library preparation used 5' RACE. The listed sequencing device is NextSeq 500. In the TCR library protocol, unique molecular identifiers were attached to individual cDNA molecules to correct for PCR bias and sequencing error. Both TCR alpha and beta chains were sequenced, and tight co-correlation was observed between alpha and beta sequence abundances in each sample. Per the source publication's procedure: V gene, J gene and CDR3 annotation of TCR sequences was performed with Decombinator V4. Expanded TCRs were defined as changing significantly between any two time points under a Poisson model with p below 0.0001. Abundances of TCRs were expressed as counts per million after normalisation to the total number of TCRs sequenced in each sample. TRAV1-2 paired with TRAJ12, TRAJ20 or TRAJ33 defined MAIT TCRs, while TRAV10 paired with TRAJ18 defined iNKT TCRs. A search of VDJdb, accessed on 1 November 2021, was run for TCRs annotated to CMV, EBV and SARS-CoV-2, with TCRs annotated for multiple antigens excluded. TCRdb reran the public reads through fastp at Q25 and MiXCR, keeping productive beta chains. Merged by CDR3 protein, the rows form single entries marked with the most common genes and DNA. The V and J calls reflect TCRdb's pipeline rather than the authors' work. Across this sample there are fewer than 80,000 distinct CDR3 sequences, with roughly 12% seen only once. The ten largest clones represent 9.5% to 15% of the sample.

This was a case-control study nested in a cohort of healthcare workers in London, UK, who had nasopharyngeal swab PCR tests and blood samples taken every week. Healthcare workers were recruited between 23 and 31 March 2020, during the week of the UK lockdown, and were followed weekly for up to about 16 weeks. From the cysteine up to the phenylalanine, the CDR3 has a length of 14 residues. Kept here is only the CDR3 DNA, which spans 42 bases and is read in frame from base 1. After removal of 6 bases from V and 3 bases from J, the junction retains 4 bases not matched to a gene. Via the germline V gene, CDR1 is MNHEY and CDR2 SVGEGT.

The starting material was whole blood, obtained at baseline. The chain uses TRBV6-2 or TRBV6-3 and TRBJ2-3; a stretch of 9 junction bases matches TRBD2. The source of this sequence is an adult who was a healthcare worker with PCR-confirmed SARS-CoV-2 infection or an uninfected control (not recorded which). The DNA sequence is given as TGTGCCAGCAGGACTAGCGGAAAAACAGATACGCAGTATTTT. This codes for CASRTSGKTDTQYF.